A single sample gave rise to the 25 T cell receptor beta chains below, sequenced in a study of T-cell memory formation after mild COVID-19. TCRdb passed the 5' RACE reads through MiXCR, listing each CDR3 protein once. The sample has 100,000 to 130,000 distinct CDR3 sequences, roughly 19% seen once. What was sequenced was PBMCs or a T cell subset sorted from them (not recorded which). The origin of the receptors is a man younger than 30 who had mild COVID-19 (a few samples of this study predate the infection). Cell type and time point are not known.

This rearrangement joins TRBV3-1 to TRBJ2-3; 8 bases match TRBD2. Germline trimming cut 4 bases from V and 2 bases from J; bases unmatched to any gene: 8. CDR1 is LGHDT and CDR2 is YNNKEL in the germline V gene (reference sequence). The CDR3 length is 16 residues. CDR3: CASSRTGGTITDTQYF. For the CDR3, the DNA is TGTGCCAGCAGCCGTACGGGGGGGACGATCACAGATACGCAGTATTTT.

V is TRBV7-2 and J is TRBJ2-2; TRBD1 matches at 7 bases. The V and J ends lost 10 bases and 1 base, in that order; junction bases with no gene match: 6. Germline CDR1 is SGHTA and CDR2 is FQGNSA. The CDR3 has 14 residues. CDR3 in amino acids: CANRGGRNTGELFF. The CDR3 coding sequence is TGTGCCAACAGGGGCGGACGGAACACCGGGGAGCTGTTTTTT.

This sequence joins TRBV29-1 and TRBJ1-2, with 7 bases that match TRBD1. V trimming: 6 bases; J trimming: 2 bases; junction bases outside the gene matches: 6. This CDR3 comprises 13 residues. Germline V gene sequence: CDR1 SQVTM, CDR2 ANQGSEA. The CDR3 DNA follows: TGCAGCGTGTCGTACAGGGGAAACTATGGCTACACCTTC. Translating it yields CSVSYRGNYGYTF. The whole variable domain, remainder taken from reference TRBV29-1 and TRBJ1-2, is SAVISQKPSRDICQRGTSLTIQCQVDSQVTMMFWYRQQPGQSLTLIATANQGSEATYESGFVIDKFPISRPNLTFSTLTVSNMSPEDSSIYLCSVSYRGNYGYTFGSGTRLTVV.

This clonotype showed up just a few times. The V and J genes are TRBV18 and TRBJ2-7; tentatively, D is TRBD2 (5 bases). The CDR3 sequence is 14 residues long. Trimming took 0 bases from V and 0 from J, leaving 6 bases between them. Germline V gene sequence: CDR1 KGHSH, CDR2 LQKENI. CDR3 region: CASSPPAGSYEQYF. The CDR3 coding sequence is TGTGCCAGCTCACCACCGGCGGGCTCCTACGAGCAGTACTTC.

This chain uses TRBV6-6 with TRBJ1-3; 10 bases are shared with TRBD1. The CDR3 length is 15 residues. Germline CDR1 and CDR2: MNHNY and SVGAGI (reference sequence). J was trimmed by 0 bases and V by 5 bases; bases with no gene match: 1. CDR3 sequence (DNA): TGTGCCAGCAGTGGACAGGGGGTCTCTGGAAACACCATATATTTT. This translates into CASSGQGVSGNTIYF.

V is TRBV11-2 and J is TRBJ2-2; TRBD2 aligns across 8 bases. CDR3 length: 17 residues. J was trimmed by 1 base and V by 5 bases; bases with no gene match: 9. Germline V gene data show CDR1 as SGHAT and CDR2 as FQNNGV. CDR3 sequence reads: CASSPTGLAGNTGELFF. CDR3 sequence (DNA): TGTGCCAGCAGCCCCACCGGGCTAGCGGGGAACACCGGGGAGCTGTTTTTT.

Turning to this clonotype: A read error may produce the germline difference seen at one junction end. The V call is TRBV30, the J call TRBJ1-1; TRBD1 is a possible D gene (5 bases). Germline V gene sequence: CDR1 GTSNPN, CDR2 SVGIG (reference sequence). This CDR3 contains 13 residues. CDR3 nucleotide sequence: TGCGCTCTGGGGCGTGGTTTTGGGACTGAAGCTTTCTTT. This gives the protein CALGRGFGTEAFF.

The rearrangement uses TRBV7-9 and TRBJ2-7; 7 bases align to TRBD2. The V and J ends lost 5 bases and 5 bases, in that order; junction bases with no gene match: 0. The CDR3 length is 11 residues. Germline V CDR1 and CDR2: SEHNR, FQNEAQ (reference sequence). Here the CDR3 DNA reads TGTGCCAGCAGCGCGGGAGACGAGCAGTACGTC. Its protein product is CASSAGDEQYV.

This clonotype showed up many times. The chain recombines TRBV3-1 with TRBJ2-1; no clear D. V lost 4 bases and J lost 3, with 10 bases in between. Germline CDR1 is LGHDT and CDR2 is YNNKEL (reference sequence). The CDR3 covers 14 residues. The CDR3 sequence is CASSPRPNYNEQFF. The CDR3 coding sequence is TGTGCCAGCAGCCCGAGGCCTAACTACAATGAGCAGTTCTTC.

The CDR3 sequence: CAGTGDLIGELFF. DNA for the CDR3: TGTGCCGGGACAGGCGACTTAATTGGGGAACTGTTTTTT. The genes are TRBV30 and TRBJ1-4, with 8 nucleotides matching TRBD1. J gave up 12 bases and V 8 bases, and 14 bases lay outside the gene matches. Germline V gives CDR1 GTSNPN, CDR2 SVGIG (reference sequence). The CDR3 runs to 13 residues.

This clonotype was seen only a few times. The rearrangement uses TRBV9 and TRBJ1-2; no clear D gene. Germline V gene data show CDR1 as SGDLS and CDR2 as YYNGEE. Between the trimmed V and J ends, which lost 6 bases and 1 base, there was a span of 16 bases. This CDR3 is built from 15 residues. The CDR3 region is CASIVQVPYNYGYTF. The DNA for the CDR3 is TGTGCCAGCATTGTGCAGGTCCCCTATAACTATGGCTACACCTTC.

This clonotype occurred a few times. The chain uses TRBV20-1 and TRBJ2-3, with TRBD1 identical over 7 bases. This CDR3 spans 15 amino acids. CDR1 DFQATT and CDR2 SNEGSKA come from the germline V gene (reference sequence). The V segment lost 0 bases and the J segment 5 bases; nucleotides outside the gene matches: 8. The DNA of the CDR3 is TGCAGTGCTAGAGATCGGAAGGGGGCCGGAGATACGCAGTATTTT. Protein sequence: CSARDRKGAGDTQYF.

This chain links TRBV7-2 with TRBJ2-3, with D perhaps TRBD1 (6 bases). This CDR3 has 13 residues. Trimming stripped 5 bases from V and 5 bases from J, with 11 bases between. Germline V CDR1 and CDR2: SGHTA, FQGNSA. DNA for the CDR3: TGTGCCAGCAGCCCCCCAGGGGTAGATACGCAGTATTTT. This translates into CASSPPGVDTQYF.

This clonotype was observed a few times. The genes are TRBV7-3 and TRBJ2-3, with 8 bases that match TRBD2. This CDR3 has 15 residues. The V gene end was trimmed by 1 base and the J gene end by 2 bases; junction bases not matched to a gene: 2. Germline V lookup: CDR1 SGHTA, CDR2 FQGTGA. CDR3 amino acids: CASSLSGGHTDTQYF. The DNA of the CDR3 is TGTGCCAGCAGCTTAAGCGGGGGGCACACAGATACGCAGTATTTT. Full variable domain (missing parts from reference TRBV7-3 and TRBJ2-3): GAGVSQTPSNKVTEKGKYVELRCDPISGHTALYWYRQSLGQGPEFLIYFQGTGAADDSGLPNDRFFAVRPEGSVSTLKIQRTERGDSAVYLCASSLSGGHTDTQYFGPGTRLTVL.

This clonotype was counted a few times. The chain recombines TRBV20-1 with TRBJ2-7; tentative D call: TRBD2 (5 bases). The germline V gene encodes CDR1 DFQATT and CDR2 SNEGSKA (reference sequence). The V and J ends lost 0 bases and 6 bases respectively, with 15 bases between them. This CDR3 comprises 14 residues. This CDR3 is CSARDPRAGSEQYV. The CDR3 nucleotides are TGCAGTGCTAGAGACCCGCGGGCTGGAAGCGAGCAGTACGTC.

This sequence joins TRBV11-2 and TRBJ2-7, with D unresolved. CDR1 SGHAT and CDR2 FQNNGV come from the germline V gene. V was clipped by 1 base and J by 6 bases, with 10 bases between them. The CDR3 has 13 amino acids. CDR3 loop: CASSLADQGEQYV. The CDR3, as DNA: TGTGCCAGCAGCTTAGCGGACCAAGGCGAGCAGTACGTC.

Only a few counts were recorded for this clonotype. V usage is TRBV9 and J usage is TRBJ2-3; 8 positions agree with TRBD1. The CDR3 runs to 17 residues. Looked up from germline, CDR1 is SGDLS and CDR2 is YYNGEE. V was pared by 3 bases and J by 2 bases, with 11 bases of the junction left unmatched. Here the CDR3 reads CASSDYGTGWTTDTQYF. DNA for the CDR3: TGTGCCAGCAGCGACTACGGGACAGGATGGACCACAGATACGCAGTATTTT.

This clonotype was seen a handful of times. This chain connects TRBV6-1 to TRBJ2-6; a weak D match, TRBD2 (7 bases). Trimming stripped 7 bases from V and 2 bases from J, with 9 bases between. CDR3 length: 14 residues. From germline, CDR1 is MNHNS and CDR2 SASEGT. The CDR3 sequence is CASTGGTGANVLTF. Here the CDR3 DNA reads TGTGCCAGCACGGGGGGCACTGGGGCCAACGTCCTGACTTTC.

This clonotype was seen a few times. CDR3 loop: CASGPGSSPDTQYF. DNA of the CDR3: TGCGCCAGCGGCCCCGGGTCTAGCCCGGATACGCAGTATTTT. The rearrangement uses TRBV5-1 and TRBJ2-3, with D maybe TRBD2 (5 bases). The CDR3 length is 14 residues. V lost 7 bases and J lost 6, with 18 bases in between. CDR1 and CDR2 from the germline V gene are SGHRS and YFSETQ.

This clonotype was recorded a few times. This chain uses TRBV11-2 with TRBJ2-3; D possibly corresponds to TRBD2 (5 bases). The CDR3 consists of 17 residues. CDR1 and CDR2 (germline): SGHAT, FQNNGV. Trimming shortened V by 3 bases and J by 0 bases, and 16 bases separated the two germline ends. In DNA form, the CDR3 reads TGTGCCAGCAGCTTTTGGTCGAGGGCTACTAGCACAGATACGCAGTATTTT. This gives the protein CASSFWSRATSTDTQYF.

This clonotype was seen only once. In DNA, the CDR3 is TGTGCCAGCAGTTACGACCGACAGGAGGGTTTTTTCACTGAAGCTTTCTTT. This codes for CASSYDRQEGFFTEAFF. The gene calls are TRBV6-2 or TRBV6-3 and TRBJ1-1; tentatively, D is TRBD1 (6 bases). CDR1 is MNHEY and CDR2 is SVGEGT in the germline V gene. Deletions cut 2 bases from V and 4 bases from J, with 20 bases between. The CDR3 runs to 17 residues.

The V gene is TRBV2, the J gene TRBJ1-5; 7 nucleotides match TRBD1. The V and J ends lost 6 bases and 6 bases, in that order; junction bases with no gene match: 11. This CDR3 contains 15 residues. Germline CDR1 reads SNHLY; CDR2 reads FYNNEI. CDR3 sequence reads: CASRPDRVQGQPQHF. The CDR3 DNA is TGTGCCAGCAGGCCTGACAGGGTACAGGGTCAGCCCCAGCATTTT.

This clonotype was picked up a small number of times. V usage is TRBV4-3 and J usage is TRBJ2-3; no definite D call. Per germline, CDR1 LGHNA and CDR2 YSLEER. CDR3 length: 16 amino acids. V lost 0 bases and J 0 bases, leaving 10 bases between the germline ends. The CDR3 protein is CASSQDVTPSTDTQYF. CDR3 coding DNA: TGCGCCAGCAGCCAAGACGTGACCCCTAGCACAGATACGCAGTATTTT.

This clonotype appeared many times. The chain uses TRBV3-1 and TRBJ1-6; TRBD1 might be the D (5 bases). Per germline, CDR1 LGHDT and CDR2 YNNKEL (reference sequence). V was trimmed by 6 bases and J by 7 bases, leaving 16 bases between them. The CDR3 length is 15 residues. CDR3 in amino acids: CASSPPAGTNSPLHF. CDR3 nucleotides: TGTGCCAGCAGTCCACCAGCGGGGACGAATTCACCCCTCCACTTT.

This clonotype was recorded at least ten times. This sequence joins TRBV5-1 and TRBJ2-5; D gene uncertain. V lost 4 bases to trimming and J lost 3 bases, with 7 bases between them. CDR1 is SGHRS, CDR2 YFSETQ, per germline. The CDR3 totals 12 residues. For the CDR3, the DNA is TGCGCCAGCAGCCCCTGGGAAGAGACCCAGTACTTC. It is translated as CASSPWEETQYF.